A single sample is the source of the 11 T cell receptor beta chains below, sequenced in a study of cytomegalovirus exposure and HLA in healthy donors. The primer mix had 60 Vbeta and 13 Jbeta primers. Profiling relied on immunoSEQ multiplex PCR, and the TCRdb table lists in-frame clones only, not all of them. The data contain about 190,000 clones, roughly 73% of them singletons. The sample taken for sequencing was PBMCs. These TCRs come from a woman younger than 45 in good health and CMV-seronegative.

This clone occurred once. The chain carries TRBV7-9 and TRBJ1-5, with TRBD1 as a possible D gene (6 bases). Germline-derived CDR1 and CDR2 are SEHNR and FQNEAQ (reference sequence). The CDR3 totals 17 residues. Deletions cut 3 bases from V and 7 bases from J, with 22 bases between. The CDR3 is CASSLGAGGLRGQPQHF. CDR3 sequence (DNA): TGTGCCAGCAGCTTGGGTGCTGGCGGCTTAAGGGGGCAGCCCCAGCATTTT.

This rearrangement joins TRBV7-2 to TRBJ2-7; D is perhaps TRBD2 (6 bases). CDR3 length: 14 residues. The germline gives CDR1 SGHTA, CDR2 FQGNSA. V dropped 5 bases and J dropped 6 bases, with 17 bases sitting between them. The CDR3 sequence: CASSQTSRGREQYF. The CDR3 coding sequence is TGTGCCAGCAGCCAAACCTCGCGGGGTCGCGAGCAGTACTTC.

The rearrangement uses TRBV5-4 and TRBJ2-7; tentatively, D is TRBD2 (6 bases). Looked up from germline, CDR1 is SGHNT and CDR2 is YYREEE (reference sequence). V was clipped by 3 bases and J by 0 bases, with 13 bases between them. This CDR3 spans 15 amino acids. The CDR3 bases are TGTGCCAGCAGCTCATGGGACTCAAGCTCCTACGAGCAGTACTTC. This gives the protein CASSSWDSSSYEQYF.

This chain joins TRBV29-1 and TRBJ2-2, with D maybe TRBD1 (5 bases). Per the germline V gene, CDR1 is SQVTM and CDR2 is ANQGSEA. The CDR3 sequence is 12 residues long. Trimming pared 7 bases from V and 5 bases from J, leaving 11 bases between. CDR3 amino acids: CSAQTATGELFF. DNA for the CDR3: TGCAGCGCCCAGACAGCTACCGGGGAGCTGTTTTTT.

This chain joins TRBV5-8 and TRBJ2-4; 11 bases align to TRBD1. CDR1 and CDR2 from the germline V gene are SGHTS and YDEGEE. The CDR3 extends over 16 amino acids. V lost 3 bases and J lost 2; bases outside the gene matches: 4. The CDR3 protein is CASSSWDRGTKNIQYF. In DNA, the CDR3 is TGTGCCAGCAGCTCATGGGACAGGGGGACCAAAAACATTCAGTACTTC.

The chain combines TRBV5-3 with TRBJ2-1, with TRBD2 matching 9 bases. TRBV5-3 is annotated as an ORF whose role is uncertain. Trimming cost V 1 base and J 6 bases; bases outside gene matches: 8. CDR3 length equals 16 residues. CDR3 loop: CARSLLSSGNSNEQFF. Here the CDR3 DNA reads TGTGCCAGAAGCTTGTTGTCTAGCGGGAATTCCAATGAGCAGTTCTTC.

The chain carries TRBV9 and TRBJ2-2, with TRBD1 matching over 12 bases. The CDR3 covers 17 residues. CDR1 SGDLS and CDR2 YYNGEE come from the germline V gene. The J segment lost 6 bases and the V segment lost 4 bases, leaving 10 bases of the junction unmatched. The CDR3: CASSITGQGARAGELFF. The CDR3, as DNA: TGTGCCAGCAGCATCACGGGACAGGGGGCCAGGGCCGGGGAGCTGTTTTTT.

J is TRBJ2-5 and V is TRBV11-2; 13 bases match TRBD2. There are 16 residues in the CDR3. Trimming removed 6 bases from V and 3 bases from J; junction bases left unmatched: 7. Germline V gene sequence: CDR1 SGHAT, CDR2 FQNNGV. This CDR3 reads CASRSWTSGGEETQYF. In DNA, the CDR3 is TGTGCCAGCAGGTCCTGGACTAGCGGGGGCGAAGAGACCCAGTACTTC. The entire variable domain, with the rest obtained from reference TRBV11-2 and TRBJ2-5, is as follows: EAGVAQSPRYKIIEKRQSVAFWCNPISGHATLYWYQQILGQGPKLLIQFQNNGVVDDSQLPKDRFSAERLKGVDSTLKIQPAKLEDSAVYLCASRSWTSGGEETQYFGPGTRLLVL.

This rearrangement joins TRBV6-5 to TRBJ2-2; a weak D match, TRBD1 (5 bases). The CDR3 length is 15 residues. V gave up 6 bases and J gave up 5 bases, with 16 bases separating them. Germline CDR1 MNHEY, CDR2 SVGAGI. For the CDR3, the DNA is TGTGCCAGCAGACCATCAAAGGGGTGGACCGGGGAGCTGTTTTTT. Translated: CASRPSKGWTGELFF.

The chain has TRBV18 and TRBJ2-3; 10 bases are a match to TRBD2. There are 18 residues in the CDR3. The trim removed 3 bases at V and 5 bases at J, leaving 14 bases unmatched. Germline assignment: CDR1 KGHSH and CDR2 LQKENI. CDR3 sequence (DNA): TGTGCCAGCTCACCGAGACCTAGCAGCGGGAGGGCCGTAGATACGCAGTATTTT. This encodes CASSPRPSSGRAVDTQYF.

The rearrangement uses TRBV10-3 and TRBJ2-3; 11 nucleotides agree with TRBD2. Germline V gives CDR1 ENHRY, CDR2 SYGVKD. The trim removed 6 bases at V and 2 bases at J, leaving 13 bases unmatched. The CDR3 loop spans 18 amino acids. The CDR3 DNA is TGTGCCATCAGCCGGGACCTCGGGACTAGCGGAGACACAGATACGCAGTATTTT. This translates into CAISRDLGTSGDTDTQYF.